Each of the 6 T cell receptor beta chains below was sequenced from the same sample in a study of regulatory T cells in long-lasting Graves disease. With iRepertoire HTBI primers and Arm-PCR of CDR3 regions, TCR beta libraries were built. TCRdb re-derived calls from the multiplex PCR reads in MiXCR, one entry per CDR3 protein. The sample has 400,000 to 500,000 distinct CDR3 sequences, roughly a fifth seen once. The time point is: persistent/refractory GD, antithyroid drugs over 5 years with positive TRAb. With RNA extracted from PBMCs as input, the TCR library was made. Material: peripheral blood mononuclear cells (PBMCs), obtained when the disease was refractory, from a patient treated with antithyroid drugs. The origin of the receptors is a female donor with Graves disease.

At least ten counts were recorded for this clonotype. This chain links TRBV10-3 with TRBJ2-2; TRBD2 aligns across 10 bases. The length of the CDR3 is 19 residues. The germline CDR1 and CDR2 sequences are ENHRY and SYGVKD. The junction had 13 bases not matched to a gene; V was cut back by 4 bases and J by 2 bases. This CDR3 reads CAISGSPPGLAYNTGELFF. The CDR3 region has the DNA TGTGCCATCAGTGGGTCCCCTCCGGGACTAGCGTATAACACCGGGGAGCTGTTTTTT.

The rearrangement joins TRBV27 to TRBJ1-2; TRBD1 matches 7 bases. Germline V gene sequence: CDR1 MNHEY, CDR2 SMNVEV (reference sequence). The CDR3 extends over 14 amino acids. After removal of 7 bases from V and 5 bases from J, the junction contained 10 bases not matched to a gene. CDR3 protein: CASKQGLDLYGYTF. CDR3 nucleotides: TGTGCCAGCAAACAGGGGCTCGACCTGTATGGCTACACCTTC.

This clonotype has only a few counts. The genes are TRBV4-1 and TRBJ1-5; perhaps TRBD1 as D (6 bases). The CDR3 runs to 14 residues. Germline lookup yields CDR1 MGHRA and CDR2 YSYEKL. V was clipped by 2 bases and J by 4 bases, with 9 bases between them. The CDR3 region is CASSQTGSNQPQHF. For the CDR3, the DNA is TGCGCCAGCAGCCAAACAGGGAGTAATCAGCCCCAGCATTTT.

The chain combines TRBV6-1 with TRBJ2-2; 9 bases line up with TRBD2. CDR1 is MNHNS and CDR2 is SASEGT in the germline V gene. The CDR3 totals 16 residues. The V and J ends lost 8 bases and 1 base, in that order; junction bases with no gene match: 8. CDR3 loop: CASESSGSWNTGELFF. CDR3 DNA sequence: TGTGCCAGCGAGAGTAGCGGGAGCTGGAACACCGGGGAGCTGTTTTTT.

This chain links TRBV7-9 with TRBJ2-3; 9 bases are shared with TRBD2. Germline trimming cut 6 bases from V and 3 bases from J; bases unmatched to any gene: 7. From germline, CDR1 is SEHNR and CDR2 FQNEAQ (reference sequence). This CDR3 comprises 15 residues. DNA of the CDR3: TGTGCCAGCAGTCAACTAGCGGGCACGACAGATACGCAGTATTTT. Protein product: CASSQLAGTTDTQYF. Looking up the rest from reference TRBV7-9 and TRBJ2-3 gives the full variable domain: DTGVSQNPRHKITKRGQNVTFRCDPISEHNRLYWYRQTLGQGPEFLTYFQNEAQLEKSRLLSDRFSAERPKGSFSTLEIQRTEQGDSAMYLCASSQLAGTTDTQYFGPGTRLTVL.

The genes are TRBV6-2 or TRBV6-3 and TRBJ1-5; D is unclear. This CDR3 has 16 residues. The V gene lost 5 bases and the J gene lost 3 bases, with 17 bases spanning the gap. CDR1 and CDR2 from the germline V gene are MNHEY and SVGEGT. For the CDR3, the DNA is TGTGCCAGCAGTGAAGCGGGAGGAATCTACAATCAGCCCCAGCATTTT. The encoded protein is CASSEAGGIYNQPQHF.